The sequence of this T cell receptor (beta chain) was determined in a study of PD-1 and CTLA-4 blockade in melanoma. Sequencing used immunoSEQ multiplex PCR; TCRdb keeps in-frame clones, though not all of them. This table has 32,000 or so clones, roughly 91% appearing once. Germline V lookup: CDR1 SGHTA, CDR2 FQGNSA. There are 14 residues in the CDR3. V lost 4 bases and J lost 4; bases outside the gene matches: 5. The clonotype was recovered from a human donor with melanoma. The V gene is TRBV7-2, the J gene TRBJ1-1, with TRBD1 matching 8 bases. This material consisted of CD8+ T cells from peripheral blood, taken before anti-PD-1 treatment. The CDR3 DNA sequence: TGTGCCAGCAGCTCCGGACAGGGTATCACTGAAGCTTTCTTT. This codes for CASSSGQGITEAFF. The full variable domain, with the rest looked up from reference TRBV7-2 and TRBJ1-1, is GAGVSQSPSNKVTEKGKDVELRCDPISGHTALYWYRQSLGQGLEFLIYFQGNSAPDKSGLPSDRFSAERTGGSVSTLTIQRTQQEDSAVYLCASSSGQGITEAFFGQGTRLTVV.